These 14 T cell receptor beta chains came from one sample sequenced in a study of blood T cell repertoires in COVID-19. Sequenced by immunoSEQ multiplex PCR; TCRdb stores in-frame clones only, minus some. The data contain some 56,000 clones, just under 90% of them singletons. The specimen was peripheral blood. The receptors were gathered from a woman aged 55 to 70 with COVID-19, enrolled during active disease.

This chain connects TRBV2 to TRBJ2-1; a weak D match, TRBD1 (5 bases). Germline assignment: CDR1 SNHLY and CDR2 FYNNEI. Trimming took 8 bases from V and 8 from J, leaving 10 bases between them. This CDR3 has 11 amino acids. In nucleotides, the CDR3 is TGTGCCAGCGACAGTTTCGATGAGCAGTTCTTC. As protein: CASDSFDEQFF.

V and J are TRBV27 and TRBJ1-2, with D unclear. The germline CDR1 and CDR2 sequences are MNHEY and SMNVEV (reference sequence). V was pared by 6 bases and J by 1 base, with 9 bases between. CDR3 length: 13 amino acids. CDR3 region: CASRINSNYGYTF. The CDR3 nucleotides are TGTGCCAGCAGGATCAACAGTAACTATGGCTACACCTTC.

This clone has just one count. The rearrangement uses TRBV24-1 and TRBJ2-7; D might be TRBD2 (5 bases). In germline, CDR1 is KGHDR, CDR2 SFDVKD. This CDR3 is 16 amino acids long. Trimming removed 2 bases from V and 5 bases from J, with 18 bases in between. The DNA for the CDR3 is TGTGCCACCAGTGATTCCCGGGGTTATCACCCTGACGAGCAGTACTTC. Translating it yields CATSDSRGYHPDEQYF.

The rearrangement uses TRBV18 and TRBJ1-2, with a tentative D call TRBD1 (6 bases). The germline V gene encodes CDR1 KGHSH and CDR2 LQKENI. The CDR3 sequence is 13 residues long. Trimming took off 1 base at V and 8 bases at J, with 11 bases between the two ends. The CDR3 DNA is TGTGCCAGCTCACCACTAACAGGGTCGGGCTACACCTTC. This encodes CASSPLTGSGYTF. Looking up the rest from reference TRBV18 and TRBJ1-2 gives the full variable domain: NAGVMQNPRHLVRRRGQEARLRCSPMKGHSHVYWYRQLPEEGLKFMVYLQKENIIDESGMPKERFSAEFPKEGPSILRIQQVVRGDSAAYFCASSPLTGSGYTFGSGTRLTVV.

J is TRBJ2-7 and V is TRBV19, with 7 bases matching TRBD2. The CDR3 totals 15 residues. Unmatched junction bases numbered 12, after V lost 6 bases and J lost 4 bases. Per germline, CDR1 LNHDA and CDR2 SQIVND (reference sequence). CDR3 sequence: CASSPQQGGPYEQYF. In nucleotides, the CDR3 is TGTGCCAGTAGCCCGCAGCAGGGAGGGCCATACGAGCAGTACTTC.

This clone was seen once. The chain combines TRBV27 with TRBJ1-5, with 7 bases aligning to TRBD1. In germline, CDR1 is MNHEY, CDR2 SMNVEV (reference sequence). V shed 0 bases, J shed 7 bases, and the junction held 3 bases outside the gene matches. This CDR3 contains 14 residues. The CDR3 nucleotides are TGTGCCAGCAGTTTATCGACAGGGAGACAGCCCCAGCATTTT. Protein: CASSLSTGRQPQHF.

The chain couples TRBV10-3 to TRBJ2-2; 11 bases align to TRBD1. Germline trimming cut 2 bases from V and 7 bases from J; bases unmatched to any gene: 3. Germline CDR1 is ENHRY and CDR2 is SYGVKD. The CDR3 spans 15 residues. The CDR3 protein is CAISEPGTGGGELFF. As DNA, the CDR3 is TGTGCCATCAGTGAGCCCGGGACAGGGGGCGGGGAGCTGTTTTTT.

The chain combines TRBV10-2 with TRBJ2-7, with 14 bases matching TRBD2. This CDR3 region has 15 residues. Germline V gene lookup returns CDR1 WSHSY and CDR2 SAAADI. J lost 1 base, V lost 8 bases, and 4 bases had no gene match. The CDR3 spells CASGLAGGYSYEQYF. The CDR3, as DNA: TGCGCCAGCGGACTAGCGGGAGGATATTCCTACGAGCAGTACTTC.

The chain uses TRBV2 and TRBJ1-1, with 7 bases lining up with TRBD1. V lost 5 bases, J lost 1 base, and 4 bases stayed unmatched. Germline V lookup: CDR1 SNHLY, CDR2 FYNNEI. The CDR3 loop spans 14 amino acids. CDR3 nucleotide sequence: TGTGCCAGCAGTCTGGGACAGCAGAACACTGAAGCTTTCTTT. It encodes CASSLGQQNTEAFF.

The CDR3: CASSSGVYGYTF. In nucleotides, the CDR3 is TGTGCCAGCAGTTCAGGGGTCTATGGCTACACCTTC. This chain links TRBV6-2 or TRBV6-3 with TRBJ1-2, with D tentatively TRBD1 (6 bases). V was cut by 4 bases and J by 4 bases, with 7 bases left in between. The CDR3 contains 12 residues. Germline V gene sequence: CDR1 MNHEY, CDR2 SVGEGT.

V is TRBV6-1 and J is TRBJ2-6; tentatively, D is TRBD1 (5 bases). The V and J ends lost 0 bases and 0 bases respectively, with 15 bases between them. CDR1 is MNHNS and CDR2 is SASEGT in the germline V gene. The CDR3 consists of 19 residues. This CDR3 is CASSEARWAGLSGANVLTF. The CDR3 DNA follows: TGTGCCAGCAGTGAAGCGAGGTGGGCAGGGCTCTCTGGGGCCAACGTCCTGACTTTC.

The chain's CDR3 is CAWSVLHPGPGYTF. Here the CDR3 DNA reads TGTGCCTGGAGTGTACTTCATCCAGGGCCAGGCTACACCTTC. The V gene is TRBV30, the J gene TRBJ1-2; a possible D gene is TRBD1 (5 bases). The CDR3 is 14 amino acids. Per germline, CDR1 GTSNPN and CDR2 SVGIG (reference sequence). V lost 0 bases, J lost 8 bases, and 16 bases lay in between.

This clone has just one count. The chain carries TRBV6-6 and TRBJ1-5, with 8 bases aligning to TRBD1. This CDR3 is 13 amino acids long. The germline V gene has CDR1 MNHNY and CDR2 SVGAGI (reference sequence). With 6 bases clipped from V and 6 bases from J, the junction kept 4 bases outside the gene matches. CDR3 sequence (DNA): TGTGCCAGCAGCAGGGGGCCAGGTCAGCCCCAGCATTTT. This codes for CASSRGPGQPQHF.

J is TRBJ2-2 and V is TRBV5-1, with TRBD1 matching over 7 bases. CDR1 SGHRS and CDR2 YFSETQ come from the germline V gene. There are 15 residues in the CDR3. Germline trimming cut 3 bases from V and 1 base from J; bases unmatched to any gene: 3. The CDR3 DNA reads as TGCGCCAGCAGCTATAGACAGGGGAACACCGGGGAGCTGTTTTTT. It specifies CASSYRQGNTGELFF.